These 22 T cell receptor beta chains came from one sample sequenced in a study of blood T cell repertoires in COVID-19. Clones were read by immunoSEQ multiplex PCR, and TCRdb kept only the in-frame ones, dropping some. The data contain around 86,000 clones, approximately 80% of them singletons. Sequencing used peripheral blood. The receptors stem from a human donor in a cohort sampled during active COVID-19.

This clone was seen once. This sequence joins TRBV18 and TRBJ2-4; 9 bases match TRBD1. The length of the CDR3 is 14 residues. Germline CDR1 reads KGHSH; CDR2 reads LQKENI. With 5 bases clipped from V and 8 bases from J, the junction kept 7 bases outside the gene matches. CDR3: CASSTPGQGDIQYF. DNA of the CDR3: TGTGCCAGCTCAACTCCGGGACAGGGTGACATTCAGTACTTC.

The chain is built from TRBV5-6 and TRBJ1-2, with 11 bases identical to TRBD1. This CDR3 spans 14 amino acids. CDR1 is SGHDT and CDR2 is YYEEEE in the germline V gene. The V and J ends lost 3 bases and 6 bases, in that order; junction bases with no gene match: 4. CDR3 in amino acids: CASSWGQGEDGYTF. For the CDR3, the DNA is TGTGCCAGCAGCTGGGGACAGGGGGAGGATGGCTACACCTTC.

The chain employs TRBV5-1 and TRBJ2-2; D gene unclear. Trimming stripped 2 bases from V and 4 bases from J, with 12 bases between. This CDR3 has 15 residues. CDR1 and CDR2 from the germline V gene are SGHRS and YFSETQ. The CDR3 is CASSLSIASTGELFF. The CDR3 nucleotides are TGCGCCAGCAGCTTATCGATAGCATCCACCGGGGAGCTGTTTTTT.

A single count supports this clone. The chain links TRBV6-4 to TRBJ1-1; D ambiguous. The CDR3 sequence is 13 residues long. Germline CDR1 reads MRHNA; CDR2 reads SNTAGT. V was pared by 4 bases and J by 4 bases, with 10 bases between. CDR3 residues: CASSATGGTEAFF. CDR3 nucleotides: TGTGCCAGCAGTGCGACCGGAGGCACTGAAGCTTTCTTT.

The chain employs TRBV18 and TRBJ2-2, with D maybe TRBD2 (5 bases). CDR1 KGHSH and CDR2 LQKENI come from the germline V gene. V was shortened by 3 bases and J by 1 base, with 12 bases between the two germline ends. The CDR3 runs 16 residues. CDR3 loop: CASSPRVLGNTGELFF. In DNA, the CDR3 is TGTGCCAGCTCACCGAGGGTGTTGGGGAACACCGGGGAGCTGTTTTTT.

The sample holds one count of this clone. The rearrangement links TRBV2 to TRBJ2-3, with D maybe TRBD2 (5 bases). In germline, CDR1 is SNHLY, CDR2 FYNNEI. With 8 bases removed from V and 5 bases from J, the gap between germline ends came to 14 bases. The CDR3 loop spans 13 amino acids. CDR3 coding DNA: TGTGCCAGCCTCCCCGGGGTAGAAGATACGCAGTATTTT. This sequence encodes CASLPGVEDTQYF.

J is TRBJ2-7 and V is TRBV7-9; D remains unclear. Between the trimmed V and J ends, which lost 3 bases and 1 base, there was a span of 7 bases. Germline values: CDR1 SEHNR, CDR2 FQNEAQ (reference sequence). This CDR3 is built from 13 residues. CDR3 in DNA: TGTGCCAGCAGCTTGCAGGAATCCTACGAGCAGTACTTC. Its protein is CASSLQESYEQYF. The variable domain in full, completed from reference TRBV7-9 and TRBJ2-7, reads DTGVSQNPRHKITKRGQNVTFRCDPISEHNRLYWYRQTLGQGPEFLTYFQNEAQLEKSRLLSDRFSAERPKGSFSTLEIQRTEQGDSAMYLCASSLQESYEQYFGPGTRLTVT.

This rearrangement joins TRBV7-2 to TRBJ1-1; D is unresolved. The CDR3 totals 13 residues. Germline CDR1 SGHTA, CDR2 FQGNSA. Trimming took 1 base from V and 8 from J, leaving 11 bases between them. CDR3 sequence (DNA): TGTGCCAGCAGCTTAGGATTGAGGGTAGAAGCTTTCTTT. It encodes CASSLGLRVEAFF.

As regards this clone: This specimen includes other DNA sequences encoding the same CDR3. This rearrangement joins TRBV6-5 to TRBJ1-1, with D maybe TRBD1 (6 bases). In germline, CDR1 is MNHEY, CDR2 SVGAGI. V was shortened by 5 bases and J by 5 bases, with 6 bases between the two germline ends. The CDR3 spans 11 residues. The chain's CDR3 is CASSRGTEAFF. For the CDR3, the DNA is TGTGCCAGCAGTAGGGGGACTGAAGCTTTCTTT.

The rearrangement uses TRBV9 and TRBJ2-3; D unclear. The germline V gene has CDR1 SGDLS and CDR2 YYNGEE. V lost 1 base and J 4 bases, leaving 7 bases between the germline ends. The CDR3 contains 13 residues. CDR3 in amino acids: CASSVSKSDTQYF. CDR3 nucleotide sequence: TGTGCCAGCAGCGTATCCAAATCAGATACGCAGTATTTT.

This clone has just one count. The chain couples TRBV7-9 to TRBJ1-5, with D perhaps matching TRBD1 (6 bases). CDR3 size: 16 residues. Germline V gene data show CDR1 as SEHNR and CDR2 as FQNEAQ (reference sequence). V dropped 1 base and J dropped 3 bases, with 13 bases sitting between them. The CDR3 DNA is TGTGCCAGCAGCTTAGGGTACGGGACACCCAATCAGCCCCAGCATTTT. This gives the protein CASSLGYGTPNQPQHF.

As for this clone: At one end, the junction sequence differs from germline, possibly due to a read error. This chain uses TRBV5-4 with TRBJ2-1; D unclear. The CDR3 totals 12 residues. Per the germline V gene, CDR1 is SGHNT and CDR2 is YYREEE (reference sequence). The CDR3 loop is CASSPAVGEKFF. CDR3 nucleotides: TGTGCCAGCAGCCCGGCGGTAGGTGAGAAGTTCTTC.

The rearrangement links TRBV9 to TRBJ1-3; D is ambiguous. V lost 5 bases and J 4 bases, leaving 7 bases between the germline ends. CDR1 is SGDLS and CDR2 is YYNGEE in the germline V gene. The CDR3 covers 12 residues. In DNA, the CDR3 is TGTGCCAGCAGAGGAGAAGGAAACACCATATATTTT. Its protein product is CASRGEGNTIYF. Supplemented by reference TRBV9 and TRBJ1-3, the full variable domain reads DSGVTQTPKHLITATGQRVTLRCSPRSGDLSVYWYQQSLDQGLQFLIQYYNGEERAKGNILERFSAQQFPDLHSELNLSSLELGDSALYFCASRGEGNTIYFGEGSWLTVV.

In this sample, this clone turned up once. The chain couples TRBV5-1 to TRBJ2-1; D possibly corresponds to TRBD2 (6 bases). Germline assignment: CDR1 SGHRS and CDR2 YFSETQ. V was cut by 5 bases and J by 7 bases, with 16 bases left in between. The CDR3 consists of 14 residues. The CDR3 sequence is CASRFTLGGNEQFF. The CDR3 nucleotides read TGCGCCAGCAGATTTACCCTGGGGGGAAATGAGCAGTTCTTC.

CDR3: CASSYSGGEQYF. CDR3 nucleotide sequence: TGTGCCAGCAGTTACTCGGGGGGCGAGCAGTACTTC. The gene calls are TRBV6-5 and TRBJ2-7; perhaps TRBD2 as D (6 bases). The CDR3 runs 12 residues. V lost 0 bases to trimming and J lost 6 bases, with 6 bases between them. In germline, CDR1 is MNHEY, CDR2 SVGAGI.

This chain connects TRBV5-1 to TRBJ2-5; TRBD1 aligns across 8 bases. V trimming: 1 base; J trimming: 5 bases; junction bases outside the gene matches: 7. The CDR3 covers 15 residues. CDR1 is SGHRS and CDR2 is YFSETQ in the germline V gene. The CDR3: CASSLIPGQGETQYF. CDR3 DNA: TGCGCCAGCAGCTTGATTCCTGGACAGGGTGAGACCCAGTACTTC.

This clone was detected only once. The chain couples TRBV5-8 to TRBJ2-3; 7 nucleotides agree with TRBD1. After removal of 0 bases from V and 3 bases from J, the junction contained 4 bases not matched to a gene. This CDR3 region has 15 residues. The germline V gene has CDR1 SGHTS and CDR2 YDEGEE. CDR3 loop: CASSLEARGTDTQYF. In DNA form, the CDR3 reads TGTGCCAGCAGCTTGGAGGCCAGGGGGACAGATACGCAGTATTTT.

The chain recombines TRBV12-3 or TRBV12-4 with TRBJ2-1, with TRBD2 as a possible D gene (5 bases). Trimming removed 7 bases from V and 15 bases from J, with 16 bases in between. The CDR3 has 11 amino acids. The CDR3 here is CASTTTGLGFF. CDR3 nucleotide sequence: TGTGCCAGCACCACCACGGGGTTAGGGTTCTTC.

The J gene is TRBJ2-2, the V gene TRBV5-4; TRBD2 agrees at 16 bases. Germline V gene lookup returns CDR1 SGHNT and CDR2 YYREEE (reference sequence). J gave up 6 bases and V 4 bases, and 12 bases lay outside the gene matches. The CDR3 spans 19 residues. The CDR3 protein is CASSLKPGTSGRASGELFF. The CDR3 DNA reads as TGTGCCAGCAGCCTTAAGCCCGGGACTAGCGGGAGGGCCTCCGGGGAGCTGTTTTTT.

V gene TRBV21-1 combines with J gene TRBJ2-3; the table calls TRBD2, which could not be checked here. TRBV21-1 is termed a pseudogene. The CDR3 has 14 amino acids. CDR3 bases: TGTGCCAGCAGCAACCGGGAGGTCACAGATACGCAGTATTTT. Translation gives CASSNREVTDTQYF.

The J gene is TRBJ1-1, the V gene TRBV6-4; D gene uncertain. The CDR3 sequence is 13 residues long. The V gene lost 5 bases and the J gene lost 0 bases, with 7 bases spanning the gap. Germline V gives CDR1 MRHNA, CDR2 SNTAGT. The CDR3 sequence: CASSYDMNTEAFF. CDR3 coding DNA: TGTGCCAGCAGTTACGACATGAACACTGAAGCTTTCTTT.

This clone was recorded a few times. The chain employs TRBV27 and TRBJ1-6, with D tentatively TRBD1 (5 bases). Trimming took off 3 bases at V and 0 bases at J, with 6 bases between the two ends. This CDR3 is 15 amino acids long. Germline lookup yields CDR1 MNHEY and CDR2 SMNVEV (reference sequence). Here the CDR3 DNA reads TGTGCCAGCAGTTTCGGGGGCTCCTATAATTCACCCCTCCACTTT. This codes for CASSFGGSYNSPLHF.